This T cell receptor beta chain was sequenced in a study of blood T cell repertoires in COVID-19. The CDR3 runs to 14 residues. Unmatched junction bases numbered 7, after V lost 8 bases and J lost 3 bases. The germline CDR1 and CDR2 sequences are MNHEY and SMNVEV (reference sequence). Each participant's cohort was designated according to participant-reported clinical history. Individuals in the exposed group had encountered a COVID-19 case within 2 weeks preceding study entry. Methods used by the authors: From reference gene primer amplification, estimates of nucleated cell counts were derived. TCRdb keeps only in-frame clones here, not all; method: immunoSEQ multiplex PCR. V, J and clone size reflect that table, while D and trimming were determined from the DNA. The table includes some 270,000 clones, about 88% detected once.

This chain joins TRBV27 and TRBJ2-7; 10 nucleotides align to TRBD1. This TCR came from a woman aged 45-59 years who had been exposed to COVID-19. What was sequenced was PBMCs or T cells enriched from blood (not recorded which). CDR3: CASSRRDRGYEQYF. DNA of the CDR3: TGTGCCAGCTCACGGCGGGACAGGGGCTACGAGCAGTACTTC.